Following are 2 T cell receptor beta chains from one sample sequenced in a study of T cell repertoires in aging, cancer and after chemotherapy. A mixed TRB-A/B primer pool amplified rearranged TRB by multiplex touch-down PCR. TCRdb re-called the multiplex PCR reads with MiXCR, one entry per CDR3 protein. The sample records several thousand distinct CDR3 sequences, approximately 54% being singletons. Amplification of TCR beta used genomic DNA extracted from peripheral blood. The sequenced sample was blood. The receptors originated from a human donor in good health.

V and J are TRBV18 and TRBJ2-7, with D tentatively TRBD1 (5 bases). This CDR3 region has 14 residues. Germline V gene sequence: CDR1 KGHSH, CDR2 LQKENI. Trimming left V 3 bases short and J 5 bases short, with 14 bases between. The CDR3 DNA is TGTGCCAGCTCACCCACGGGCAGGGCGGACGAGCAGTACTTC. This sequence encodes CASSPTGRADEQYF.

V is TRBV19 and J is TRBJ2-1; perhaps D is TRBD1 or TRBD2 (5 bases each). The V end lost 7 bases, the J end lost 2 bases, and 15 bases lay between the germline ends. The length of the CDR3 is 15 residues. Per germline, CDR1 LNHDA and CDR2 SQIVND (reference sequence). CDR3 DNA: TGTGCCAGTACCAGGGACGCACTCACCTACAATGAGCAGTTCTTC. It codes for CASTRDALTYNEQFF. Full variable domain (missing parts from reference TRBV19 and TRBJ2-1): DGGITQSPKYLFRKEGQNVTLSCEQNLNHDAMYWYRQDPGQGLRLIYYSQIVNDFQKGDIAEGYSVSREKKESFPLTVTSAQKNPTAFYLCASTRDALTYNEQFFGPGTRLTVL.